This T cell receptor beta chain was recorded in a study of identical twins. Overall study results and limits: Not following the same donors, the study drew its conclusions from cross-sectional statistical analysis.

A remark on this clonotype: The antigen remains unidentified.

Germline V gene lookup returns CDR1 MGHRA and CDR2 YSYEKL. The CDR3 loop spans 14 amino acids. After removal of 5 bases from V and 7 bases from J, the junction contained 6 bases not matched to a gene. Each cDNA held unique molecular identifiers, and template switching gave it a universal primer site. TCRdb processed the 5' RACE reads anew with MiXCR; each CDR3 protein has one entry. The data show hundreds of thousands of distinct CDR3 sequences, about 20% seen once. The same data also contributed to another study, on T cells expressing NK-cell markers. This second study says: In a handful of donors, dominant NKG2C+ clonotypes were roughly 1.0-8% of CD8+ T cells. A few of the donors also had these clonotypes leading their CD3+CD56-NKG2C+ fraction.

The rearrangement uses TRBV4-1 and TRBJ2-3, with TRBD1 identical over 10 bases. The material sequenced was PBMCs. The origin of this receptor is a young woman in good health. The CDR3 protein is CASSTRDRGNTQYF. DNA for the CDR3: TGCGCCAGCAGCACGCGGGACAGGGGAAATACGCAGTATTTT.